This T cell receptor (beta chain) was recovered during a study of shared clonotypes between healthy human individuals. Assay execution proceeded at the deep level. TCRdb keeps only in-frame clones here, not all; method: immunoSEQ multiplex PCR. This table has roughly 500,000 clones, 76% appearing once. Study results and limitations: Since donors were few, the genetic and exposure-history diversity represented was limited.

The V segment lost 9 bases and the J segment 8 bases; nucleotides outside the gene matches: 4. The CDR3 has 13 residues. Germline V lookup: CDR1 MGHRA, CDR2 YSYEKL. Worth noting for this clone: Its antigen remains unknown.

None of the donors, who were healthy HIV-negative adults, had recently had acute infections or vaccinations. Every donor was a Caucasian adult from Nashville, Tennessee. The chain has TRBV4-1 and TRBJ2-1, with 13 positions matching TRBD2. This clonotype was sampled from a woman aged 40 to 50 in good health. Some clones in this sample may be carry-over from other donors' samples. Sequencing used PBMCs. The CDR3 sequence is CASGLAGAYEQFF. CDR3 in DNA: TGCGCCAGTGGACTAGCGGGAGCTTATGAGCAGTTCTTC.